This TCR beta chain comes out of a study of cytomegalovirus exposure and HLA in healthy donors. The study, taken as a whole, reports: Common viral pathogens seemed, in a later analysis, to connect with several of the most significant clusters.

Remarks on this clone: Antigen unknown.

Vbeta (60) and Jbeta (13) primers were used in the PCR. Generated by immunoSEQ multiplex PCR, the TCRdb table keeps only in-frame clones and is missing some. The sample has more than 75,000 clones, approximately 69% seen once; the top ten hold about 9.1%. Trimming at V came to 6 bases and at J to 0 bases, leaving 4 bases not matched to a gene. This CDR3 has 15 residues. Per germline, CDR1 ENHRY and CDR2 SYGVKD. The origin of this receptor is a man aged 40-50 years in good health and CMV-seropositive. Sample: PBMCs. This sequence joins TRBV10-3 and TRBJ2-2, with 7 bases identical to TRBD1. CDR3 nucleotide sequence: TGTGCCATCAGGACCGGGACAGCGAACACCGGGGAGCTGTTTTTT. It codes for CAIRTGTANTGELFF.